One T cell receptor beta chain is described in this entry. Assay: immunoSEQ multiplex PCR; the TCRdb copy retains only in-frame clones and omits some. Altogether hundreds of thousands of clones are present, roughly 90% being singletons, with the ten largest covering around 6%. This specimen belongs to a study of blood T cell repertoires in COVID-19. Trimming took 5 bases from V and 5 from J, leaving 8 bases between them. Germline CDR1 and CDR2: MNHEY and SVGAGI. The length of the CDR3 is 12 residues. Sequenced input: PBMCs or T cells enriched from blood (not recorded which). The TCR originated in a woman aged 30 to 39 with acute COVID-19. The chain uses TRBV6-5 and TRBJ2-3, with D unresolved. The CDR3 region is CASSRSRDTQYF. CDR3 nucleotide sequence: TGTGCCAGCAGTCGGAGTAGAGATACGCAGTATTTT.